This T cell receptor (beta chain) stems from a study of molecular identifiers for immune sequencing clone quantification. Previously described methods with listed TCR primers produced the bulk TCR libraries. TCRdb passed the PCR reads through MiXCR, listing each CDR3 protein once. The sample includes about 640,000 distinct CDR3 sequences, about 20% of them seen just once. With 6 bases removed from V and 0 bases from J, the gap between germline ends came to 9 bases. CDR1 is MNHEY, CDR2 SMNVEV, per germline (reference sequence). CDR3 length equals 14 residues. The chain uses TRBV27 and TRBJ1-5; TRBD1 is a possible D gene (6 bases). This receptor was taken from a human donor in good health. Some libraries in this study had Jurkat cell RNA spiked in. Material: naive CD8+ T cells from blood, with Jurkat cell RNA spiked in. Specified subset: FACS-sorted CD8+CD4-CCR7+CD45RA+ naive T cells. Here the CDR3 DNA reads TGTGCCAGCAGAGACAGGCTTAGCAATCAGCCCCAGCATTTT. This gives the protein CASRDRLSNQPQHF.